This passage covers 21 T cell receptor beta chains from one sample sequenced in a study of T cell repertoires in ileal Crohn's disease. The table came from immunoSEQ multiplex PCR; TCRdb's copy has only in-frame clones and leaves some out. The table has fewer than 5,500 clones, around 83% seen once. Specimen: ileal tissue. These receptors all stem from an adult with Crohn's disease.

CDR3 coding DNA: TGTGCCAGCAAGGCCCCAGGGATTTTGAACACTGAAGCTTTCTTT. It specifies CASKAPGILNTEAFF. V is TRBV28 and J is TRBJ1-1; TRBD1 is a possible D gene (5 bases). The germline V gene has CDR1 MDHEN and CDR2 SYDVKM. V dropped 7 bases and J dropped 0 bases, with 15 bases sitting between them. This CDR3 comprises 15 residues.

The chain links TRBV7-7 to TRBJ2-3; 8 bases agree with TRBD2. V shed 1 base and J 2 bases; nucleotides not matched to a gene: 11. The CDR3 is made up of 18 amino acids. Germline assignment: CDR1 SSHAT and CDR2 FNYEAQ (reference sequence). In DNA form, the CDR3 reads TGTGCCAGCAGCTTAGGAGGTGTGGCGGGGGGAGCCACAGATACGCAGTATTTT. Protein: CASSLGGVAGGATDTQYF.

Written as DNA, the CDR3 is TGTGCCAGCAGCAGGGGGATCACTAGCACAGATACGCAGTATTTT. It specifies CASSRGITSTDTQYF. J is TRBJ2-3 and V is TRBV6-6; 7 bases align to TRBD1. V lost 6 bases, J lost 0 bases, and 6 bases stayed unmatched. Germline-derived CDR1 and CDR2 are MNHNY and SVGAGI (reference sequence). The CDR3 extends over 15 amino acids.

The rearrangement joins TRBV25-1 to TRBJ1-2, with D possibly TRBD1 on 5 matching bases. The CDR3 contains 12 residues. Germline lookup yields CDR1 MGHDK and CDR2 SYGVNS. The V and J ends lost 7 bases and 4 bases respectively, with 10 bases between them. CDR3 sequence reads: CASTTGGYGYTF. The CDR3 DNA reads as TGTGCCAGCACCACCGGGGGCTATGGCTACACCTTC.

This clone has more than one count but fewer than ten. The V gene is TRBV5-6, the J gene TRBJ2-7; TRBD2 agrees at 9 bases. Trimming removed 9 bases from V and 6 bases from J; junction bases left unmatched: 13. CDR1 is SGHDT, CDR2 YYEEEE, per germline. The CDR3 length is 14 residues. CDR3 DNA: TGTGCCACCCAAGCGGGGGGCTCTCGGGGCGAGCAGTACTTC. Translating gives CATQAGGSRGEQYF.

The genes are TRBV4-1 and TRBJ1-5; 7 nucleotides match TRBD1. Losses at the gene ends were 4 bases for V and 6 bases for J; bases not matched to a gene: 12. The germline CDR1 and CDR2 sequences are MGHRA and YSYEKL. The length of the CDR3 is 16 residues. This CDR3 reads CASSPDPDRDSQPQHF. CDR3 bases: TGCGCCAGCAGCCCCGATCCTGACAGGGACAGTCAGCCCCAGCATTTT.

V is TRBV6-5 and J is TRBJ1-1, with D possibly TRBD1 on 6 matching bases. This CDR3 has 12 residues. Germline V gives CDR1 MNHEY, CDR2 SVGAGI. Trimming removed 7 bases at V and 3 bases at J, with 9 bases between. CDR3 in amino acids: CASTTGYTEAFF. Written as DNA, the CDR3 is TGTGCCAGCACTACAGGGTACACTGAAGCTTTCTTT.

The chain employs TRBV18 and TRBJ1-1; 11 nucleotides line up with TRBD1. V lost 1 base to trimming and J lost 3 bases; unmatched junction nucleotides: 13. The germline CDR1 and CDR2 sequences are KGHSH and LQKENI. The CDR3 spans 19 residues. CDR3 protein: CASSPRLPGQGARDTEAFF. The DNA of the CDR3 is TGTGCCAGCTCACCACGGTTGCCTGGACAGGGGGCGCGGGACACTGAAGCTTTCTTT.

This sequence joins TRBV11-1 and TRBJ1-1, with TRBD1 matching over 7 bases. The germline V gene has CDR1 SGHAT and CDR2 FQDESV (reference sequence). V was clipped by 4 bases and J by 4 bases; unmatched bases: 12. This CDR3 is 16 amino acids long. CDR3 bases: TGTGCCAGCAGCTCCCACCGACAGGGTGGGTCCACTGAAGCTTTCTTT. It is translated as CASSSHRQGGSTEAFF.

V is TRBV10-3 and J is TRBJ1-3; D possibly corresponds to TRBD1 (5 bases). Deletions cut 4 bases from V and 3 bases from J, with 13 bases between. CDR3 length equals 15 residues. Germline V gene data show CDR1 as ENHRY and CDR2 as SYGVKD. Here the CDR3 DNA reads TGTGCCATCAGTGCCCAGGGTCCGGGTGGAAACACCATATATTTT. Amino acids: CAISAQGPGGNTIYF.

The V gene is TRBV30, the J gene TRBJ2-7, with 9 bases that match TRBD2. This CDR3 comprises 13 residues. Germline values: CDR1 GTSNPN, CDR2 SVGIG (reference sequence). With 6 bases clipped from V and 5 bases from J, the junction kept 8 bases outside the gene matches. CDR3 protein: CACAGGQRDEQYF. CDR3 sequence (DNA): TGTGCCTGTGCGGGGGGGCAAAGGGACGAGCAGTACTTC.

This chain uses TRBV7-9 with TRBJ2-5; TRBD1 matches at 10 bases. The V and J ends lost 5 bases and 4 bases, in that order; junction bases with no gene match: 7. CDR1 is SEHNR and CDR2 is FQNEAQ in the germline V gene (reference sequence). This CDR3 spans 15 amino acids. The CDR3 bases are TGTGCCAGCAGCCCCGGGACAGGGGACGCAGAGACCCAGTACTTC. Translated, it gives CASSPGTGDAETQYF.

The rearrangement joins TRBV28 to TRBJ2-2; 7 nucleotides agree with TRBD2. This CDR3 is 22 amino acids long. The trim removed 3 bases at V and 1 base at J, leaving 23 bases unmatched. Per the germline V gene, CDR1 is MDHEN and CDR2 is SYDVKM. The CDR3 sequence: CASSFGSAGLFYPRGNTGELFF. The CDR3 DNA is TGTGCCAGCAGTTTCGGGTCAGCGGGGCTTTTTTACCCCCGAGGGAACACCGGGGAGCTGTTTTTT.

This clone has only one observation. The rearrangement joins TRBV19 to TRBJ1-2; tentative D call: TRBD1 (6 bases). The CDR3 is made up of 13 amino acids. Trimming cost V 4 bases and J 4 bases, with 10 bases left between them. Germline V CDR1 and CDR2: LNHDA, SQIVND (reference sequence). The CDR3 DNA follows: TGTGCCAGTAGTAGGGGGCGGCCCTATGGCTACACCTTC. It is translated as CASSRGRPYGYTF. The variable domain in full, completed from reference TRBV19 and TRBJ1-2, reads DGGITQSPKYLFRKEGQNVTLSCEQNLNHDAMYWYRQDPGQGLRLIYYSQIVNDFQKGDIAEGYSVSREKKESFPLTVTSAQKNPTAFYLCASSRGRPYGYTFGSGTRLTVV.

The chain is built from TRBV19 and TRBJ1-5; the D is unclear. Trimming pared 3 bases from V and 3 bases from J, leaving 12 bases between. The length of the CDR3 is 15 residues. In germline, CDR1 is LNHDA, CDR2 SQIVND (reference sequence). CDR3 sequence reads: CASSMVGGLNQPQHF. CDR3 in DNA: TGTGCCAGTAGTATGGTCGGCGGCCTCAATCAGCCCCAGCATTTT.

The chain has TRBV6-5 and TRBJ1-6, with D perhaps matching TRBD1 (5 bases). Per the germline V gene, CDR1 is MNHEY and CDR2 is SVGAGI. V dropped 2 bases and J dropped 10 bases, with 15 bases sitting between them. The CDR3 loop spans 15 amino acids. This CDR3 reads CASSYVVGGASPLHF. CDR3 DNA: TGTGCCAGCAGTTACGTCGTCGGGGGAGCATCACCCCTCCACTTT.

J is TRBJ1-2 and V is TRBV4-2; possible D gene TRBD1, 5 bases. The V end lost 0 bases, the J end lost 1 base, and 15 bases lay between the germline ends. CDR1 LGHNA and CDR2 YNFKEQ come from the germline V gene. The CDR3 has 17 amino acids. CDR3: CASSQEGQGLGNYGYTF. The CDR3 DNA reads as TGTGCCAGCAGCCAAGAAGGCCAGGGCTTGGGTAACTATGGCTACACCTTC.

V gene TRBV7-3 combines with J gene TRBJ2-1; possible D gene TRBD2, 5 bases. V gave up 2 bases and J gave up 6 bases, with 11 bases separating them. The CDR3 is 14 amino acids. Per germline, CDR1 SGHTA and CDR2 FQGTGA. Here the CDR3 DNA reads TGTGCCAGCAGCTTAGGGCTAGCTATCAATGAGCAGTTCTTC. Its protein product is CASSLGLAINEQFF.

This clone was picked up a small number of times. This chain links TRBV5-1 with TRBJ2-2; 7 bases are a match to TRBD2. CDR1 is SGHRS and CDR2 is YFSETQ in the germline V gene. V gave up 6 bases and J gave up 0 bases; unmatched junction bases: 2. The CDR3 loop spans 14 amino acids. In DNA form, the CDR3 reads TGCGCCAGCAAGCGGGGAACGAACACCGGGGAGCTGTTTTTT. This gives the protein CASKRGTNTGELFF. The full variable domain, completed using reference TRBV5-1 and TRBJ2-2, is KAGVTQTPRYLIKTRGQQVTLSCSPISGHRSVSWYQQTPGQGLQFLFEYFSETQRNKGNFPGRFSGRQFSNSRSEMNVSTLELGDSALYLCASKRGTNTGELFFGEGSRLTVL.

V usage is TRBV27 and J usage is TRBJ2-4; possible D gene TRBD2, 5 bases. The V gene lost 6 bases and the J gene lost 1 base, with 13 bases spanning the gap. The germline V gene has CDR1 MNHEY and CDR2 SMNVEV (reference sequence). The length of the CDR3 is 15 residues. The CDR3 loop reads CASRGPGGAKNIQYF. CDR3 bases: TGTGCCAGCAGAGGACCTGGAGGCGCCAAAAACATTCAGTACTTC.

This clone showed up just a few times. V is TRBV7-9 and J is TRBJ2-7; perhaps TRBD2 as D (6 bases). This CDR3 is built from 14 residues. V lost 5 bases and J lost 0, with 11 bases in between. Germline loops: CDR1 SEHNR, CDR2 FQNEAQ (reference sequence). In DNA form, the CDR3 reads TGTGCCAGCAGCCCCCGGGGGAGCTCCTACGAGCAGTACTTC. Protein sequence: CASSPRGSSYEQYF.